This T cell receptor beta chain was retrieved from a study of metastatic and nonmetastatic thyroid tumors. As for the study in general: Repertoires were compared across blood and tumor or nodule tissue from malignant and benign thyroid patients. General study points: According to reports, the diversity of TCR beta was significantly higher in malignant thyroid tumors than in benign nodules, and this held in both blood and tumor samples.

Per the authors' pipeline: CDR3 was compared across clinicopathological groups, and the resulting differences were used to build a distant-metastasis classifier for papillary thyroid cancer. TCRdb re-called the PCR reads via MiXCR. TCRdb's processing, not the authors' own work, is the source of the V and J calls. Seen here are around 10,000 clones, 25% to 35% observed once, and the top ten hold roughly 16%. The CDR3 sequence is 16 residues long. V was shortened by 0 bases and J by 5 bases, with 16 bases between the two germline ends. Germline V gives CDR1 SGHTA, CDR2 FQGNSA. In the case of this clone: Its antigen is unknown.

Before thyroid surgery, none of the patients had received any treatment. The source is a female donor with papillary thyroid cancer or a benign thyroid nodule (not recorded which). Some clones in this sample may be carry-over from other donors' samples. V is TRBV7-2 and J is TRBJ1-1; D gene uncertain. The sequencing input was tumor tissue. The CDR3: CASSLAVVGTGTEAFF. The CDR3 DNA reads TGTGCCAGCAGCTTAGCGGTTGTAGGAACGGGGACTGAAGCTTTCTTT.